Each of the 20 T cell receptor beta chains below was sequenced from the same sample in a study of OX40 agonist ivuxolimab in advanced cancers. The data were produced by immunoSEQ multiplex PCR, yet TCRdb's version contains in-frame clones alone and is incomplete. Of about 120,000 clones in the sample, roughly 95% were seen once. The sequencing here drew on CD4+ or CD8+ T cells sorted from blood, taken in a trial of the OX40 agonist ivuxolimab. The receptors shown here come from an adult with an advanced solid tumor such as melanoma, head and neck, liver or kidney cancer.

This clone came up a few times. J is TRBJ2-1 and V is TRBV19; D uncertain. Germline lookup yields CDR1 LNHDA and CDR2 SQIVND (reference sequence). Trimming removed 6 bases from V and 4 bases from J, with 4 bases in between. The CDR3 length is 11 residues. CDR3 residues: CASRGYNEQFF. DNA of the CDR3: TGTGCCAGTAGGGGGTACAATGAGCAGTTCTTC.

The V call is TRBV18, the J call TRBJ2-5, with 8 bases aligning to TRBD2. V lost 0 bases to trimming and J lost 4 bases; unmatched junction nucleotides: 7. CDR3 length equals 16 residues. Germline V gene lookup returns CDR1 KGHSH and CDR2 LQKENI. The DNA of the CDR3 is TGTGCCAGCTCACCACCGGGGGCGGGAGGAGGAGAGACCCAGTACTTC. This codes for CASSPPGAGGGETQYF.

The rearrangement links TRBV5-1 to TRBJ2-3, with 7 bases that match TRBD2. The germline CDR1 and CDR2 sequences are SGHRS and YFSETQ. The CDR3 loop spans 15 amino acids. V dropped 0 bases and J dropped 4; count of bases not matched to a gene: 5. For the CDR3, the DNA is TGCGCCAGCAGCTTGGATGGGGGGGAGGCAGATACGCAGTATTTT. This sequence encodes CASSLDGGEADTQYF. The full variable domain, rest sourced from reference TRBV5-1 and TRBJ2-3, is KAGVTQTPRYLIKTRGQQVTLSCSPISGHRSVSWYQQTPGQGLQFLFEYFSETQRNKGNFPGRFSGRQFSNSRSEMNVSTLELGDSALYLCASSLDGGEADTQYFGPGTRLTVL.

This clone was seen just once. This chain uses TRBV28 with TRBJ1-1, with D uncertain. V was trimmed by 5 bases and J by 0 bases, leaving 13 bases between them. Germline V lookup: CDR1 MDHEN, CDR2 SYDVKM. This CDR3 region has 15 residues. The CDR3 protein is CASSALGLMNTEAFF. The CDR3 nucleotides read TGTGCCAGCAGTGCCCTCGGGTTAATGAACACTGAAGCTTTCTTT.

The chain links TRBV7-2 to TRBJ2-7; D uncertain. The V gene lost 5 bases and the J gene lost 0 bases, with 11 bases spanning the gap. The CDR3 sequence is 14 residues long. Germline CDR1 and CDR2: SGHTA and FQGNSA. CDR3 sequence reads: CASSREVTSYEQYF. The CDR3 DNA is TGTGCCAGCAGCCGTGAGGTAACCTCCTACGAGCAGTACTTC.

The chain recombines TRBV7-8 with TRBJ2-5, with 7 positions matching TRBD1. The CDR3 runs 14 residues. Germline trimming cut 5 bases from V and 5 bases from J; bases unmatched to any gene: 8. CDR1 is SGHVS, CDR2 FQNEAQ, per germline. CDR3 amino acids: CASSLTGVGETQYF. CDR3 nucleotides: TGTGCCAGCAGCCTTACAGGGGTGGGTGAGACCCAGTACTTC.

The chain employs TRBV27 and TRBJ2-7; TRBD1 is a possible D gene (6 bases). Germline CDR1 MNHEY, CDR2 SMNVEV (reference sequence). CDR3 length: 14 residues. Trimming took off 7 bases at V and 2 bases at J, with 15 bases between the two ends. The CDR3 sequence: CASNPSDRPYEQYF. The CDR3 bases are TGTGCCAGCAACCCCTCGGACAGACCCTACGAGCAGTACTTC.

This clone occurred once. V is TRBV15 and J is TRBJ1-1, with 7 bases that match TRBD1. The CDR3 loop spans 17 amino acids. V trimming: 5 bases; J trimming: 0 bases; junction bases outside the gene matches: 12. The V gene's germline CDR1 is LNHNV and CDR2 YYDKDF (reference sequence). The CDR3 bases are TGTGCCACCAGCGCAGGAACTCGACAGGGAATGAACACTGAAGCTTTCTTT. Translating it yields CATSAGTRQGMNTEAFF.

The chain couples TRBV6-6 to TRBJ2-1; D remains unclear. This CDR3 is 13 amino acids long. Trimming removed 8 bases from V and 7 bases from J, with 15 bases in between. Looked up from germline, CDR1 is MNHNY and CDR2 is SVGAGI (reference sequence). CDR3: CASVPIPVNEQFF. CDR3 sequence (DNA): TGTGCCAGCGTTCCTATCCCCGTGAATGAGCAGTTCTTC.

This clone was seen once. The V gene is TRBV7-3, the J gene TRBJ2-5; 9 bases agree with TRBD2. V trimming: 1 base; J trimming: 4 bases; junction bases outside the gene matches: 4. The CDR3 covers 15 residues. Germline V gene data show CDR1 as SGHTA and CDR2 as FQGTGA. CDR3 amino acids: CASSLSGRAVETQYF. The CDR3 DNA reads as TGTGCCAGCAGCTTAAGCGGGAGGGCCGTAGAGACCCAGTACTTC. The whole variable domain, filled in from reference TRBV7-3 and TRBJ2-5, reads GAGVSQTPSNKVTEKGKYVELRCDPISGHTALYWYRQSLGQGPEFLIYFQGTGAADDSGLPNDRFFAVRPEGSVSTLKIQRTERGDSAVYLCASSLSGRAVETQYFGPGTRLLVL.

This clone has just one count. This chain's CDR3 is CASSLWTGSNTEAFF. The CDR3, as DNA: TGTGCCAGCAGCTTATGGACAGGGTCGAACACTGAAGCTTTCTTT. V and J are TRBV7-3 and TRBJ1-1; TRBD1 matches at 8 bases. The CDR3 sequence is 15 residues long. Trimming took 2 bases from V and 1 from J; bases not matched to a gene: 3. The germline V gene encodes CDR1 SGHTA and CDR2 FQGTGA.

The CDR3, as DNA: TGTGCCAGCAGTTCCGTTGGCTCGAACACTGAAGCTTTCTTT. Encoded protein: CASSSVGSNTEAFF. The chain employs TRBV6-1 and TRBJ1-1, with D uncertain. V was shortened by 5 bases and J by 1 base, with 11 bases between the two germline ends. The CDR3 has 14 residues. Germline CDR1 reads MNHNS; CDR2 reads SASEGT.

V gene TRBV30 combines with J gene TRBJ1-6; no firm D call. CDR1 and CDR2 (germline): GTSNPN, SVGIG (reference sequence). Trimming took 0 bases from V and 8 from J, leaving 11 bases between them. The CDR3 has 14 residues. The CDR3: CAWSVHPLDSPLHF. CDR3 DNA: TGTGCCTGGAGTGTACACCCCTTGGATTCACCCCTCCACTTT.

This clone has just one count. The chain carries TRBV14 and TRBJ2-3, with 11 bases lining up with TRBD2. In germline, CDR1 is SGHDN, CDR2 FVKESK. The CDR3 extends over 13 amino acids. The J segment lost 9 bases and the V segment lost 4 bases, leaving 3 bases of the junction unmatched. The CDR3 bases are TGTGCCAGCAGCCTCCGACTAGCGGGAACGCAGTATTTT. Protein sequence: CASSLRLAGTQYF.

This chain links TRBV5-1 with TRBJ1-1, with TRBD1 as a possible D gene (5 bases). V was pared by 4 bases and J by 1 base, with 11 bases between. Germline CDR1 reads SGHRS; CDR2 reads YFSETQ. This CDR3 has 14 amino acids. In DNA, the CDR3 is TGCGCCAGCAGCCTCGGGACGGCGAACACTGAAGCTTTCTTT. It specifies CASSLGTANTEAFF.

The chain uses TRBV4-1 and TRBJ2-7, with 10 bases lining up with TRBD2. V dropped 0 bases and J dropped 0; count of bases not matched to a gene: 11. The CDR3 sequence is 19 residues long. The germline CDR1 and CDR2 sequences are MGHRA and YSYEKL. CDR3 residues: CASSQDSAQRGGISYEQYF. In DNA, the CDR3 is TGCGCCAGCAGCCAAGATTCGGCCCAGCGGGGGGGAATCTCCTACGAGCAGTACTTC.

The gene calls are TRBV29-1 and TRBJ2-5, with 9 nucleotides matching TRBD1. Germline V gene data show CDR1 as SQVTM and CDR2 as ANQGSEA. The trim removed 3 bases at V and 3 bases at J, leaving 5 bases unmatched. The CDR3 covers 14 residues. For the CDR3, the DNA is TGCAGCGTTGACGGACAGGGGAAGGAAGAGACCCAGTACTTC. As protein: CSVDGQGKEETQYF. The full variable domain, its missing parts supplied by reference TRBV29-1 and TRBJ2-5, is SAVISQKPSRDICQRGTSLTIQCQVDSQVTMMFWYRQQPGQSLTLIATANQGSEATYESGFVIDKFPISRPNLTFSTLTVSNMSPEDSSIYLCSVDGQGKEETQYFGPGTRLLVL.

The rearrangement uses TRBV19 and TRBJ2-3, with 7 positions matching TRBD2. The length of the CDR3 is 13 residues. The germline CDR1 and CDR2 sequences are LNHDA and SQIVND (reference sequence). J gave up 2 bases and V 9 bases, and 5 bases lay outside the gene matches. CDR3 loop: CASEAGPTDTQYF. The CDR3 bases are TGTGCCAGCGAAGCGGGACCCACAGATACGCAGTATTTT.

The chain has TRBV7-6 and TRBJ2-1; D remains ambiguous. The CDR3 is 13 amino acids. CDR1 SGHVS and CDR2 FNYEAQ come from the germline V gene. The V and J ends lost 0 bases and 6 bases respectively, with 6 bases between them. CDR3 DNA: TGTGCCAGCAGCTTAGCCGGAGTCAATGAGCAGTTCTTC. Translating it yields CASSLAGVNEQFF. Complete variable domain (other parts from reference TRBV7-6 and TRBJ2-1): GAGVSQSPRYKVTKRGQDVALRCDPISGHVSLYWYRQALGQGPEFLTYFNYEAQQDKSGLPNDRFSAERPEGSISTLTIQRTEQRDSAMYRCASSLAGVNEQFFGPGTRLTVL.

This chain connects TRBV7-9 to TRBJ2-7; D is possibly TRBD1 or TRBD2 (5 bases each). From germline, CDR1 is SEHNR and CDR2 FQNEAQ (reference sequence). CDR3 length: 15 residues. Trimming pared 2 bases from V and 4 bases from J, leaving 15 bases between. This CDR3 is CASSLRGREIYEQYF. The CDR3 DNA reads as TGTGCCAGCAGCTTACGGGGCAGGGAGATTTACGAGCAGTACTTC.